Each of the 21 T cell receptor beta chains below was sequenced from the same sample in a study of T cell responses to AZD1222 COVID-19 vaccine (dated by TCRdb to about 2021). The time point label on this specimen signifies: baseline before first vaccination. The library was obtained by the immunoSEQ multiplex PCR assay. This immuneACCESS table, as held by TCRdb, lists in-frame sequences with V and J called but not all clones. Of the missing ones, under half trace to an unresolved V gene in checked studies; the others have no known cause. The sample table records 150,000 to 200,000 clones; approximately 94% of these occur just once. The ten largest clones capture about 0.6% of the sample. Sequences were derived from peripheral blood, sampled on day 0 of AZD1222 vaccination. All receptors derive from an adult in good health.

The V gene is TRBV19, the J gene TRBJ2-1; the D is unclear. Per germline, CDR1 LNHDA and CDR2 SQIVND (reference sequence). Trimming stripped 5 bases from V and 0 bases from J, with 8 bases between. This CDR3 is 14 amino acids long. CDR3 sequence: CASSFTSSYNEQFF. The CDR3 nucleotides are TGTGCCAGTAGTTTTACCAGCTCCTACAATGAGCAGTTCTTC.

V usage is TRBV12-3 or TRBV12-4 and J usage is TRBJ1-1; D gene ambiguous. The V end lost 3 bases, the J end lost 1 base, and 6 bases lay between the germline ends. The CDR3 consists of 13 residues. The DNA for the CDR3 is TGTGCCAGCAGTTTGGTCCAGAACACTGAAGCTTTCTTT. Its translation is CASSLVQNTEAFF.

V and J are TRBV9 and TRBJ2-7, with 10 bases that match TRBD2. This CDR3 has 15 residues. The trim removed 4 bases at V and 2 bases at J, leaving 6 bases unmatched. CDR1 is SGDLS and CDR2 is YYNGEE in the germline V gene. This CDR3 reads CASSNTAGGAYEQYF. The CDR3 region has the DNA TGTGCCAGCAGCAATACAGCGGGAGGGGCCTACGAGCAGTACTTC.

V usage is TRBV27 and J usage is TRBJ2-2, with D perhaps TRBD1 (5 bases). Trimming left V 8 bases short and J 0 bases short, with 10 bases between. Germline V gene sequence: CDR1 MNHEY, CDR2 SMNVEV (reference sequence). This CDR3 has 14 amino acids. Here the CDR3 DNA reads TGTGCCAGCGGAGACAGCTCGAACACCGGGGAGCTGTTTTTT. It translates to CASGDSSNTGELFF.

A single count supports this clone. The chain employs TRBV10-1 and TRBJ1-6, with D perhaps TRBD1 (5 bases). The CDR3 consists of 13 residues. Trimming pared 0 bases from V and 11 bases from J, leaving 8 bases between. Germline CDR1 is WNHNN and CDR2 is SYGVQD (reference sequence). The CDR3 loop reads CASSESGRAPLHF. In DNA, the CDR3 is TGCGCCAGCAGTGAGTCGGGACGTGCACCCCTCCACTTT.

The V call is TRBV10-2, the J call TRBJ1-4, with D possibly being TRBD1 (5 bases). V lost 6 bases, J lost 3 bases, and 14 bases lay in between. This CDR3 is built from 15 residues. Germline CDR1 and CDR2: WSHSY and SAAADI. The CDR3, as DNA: TGCGCCAGCAGGGCTCGAGGGGCTCCTAATGAAAAACTGTTTTTT. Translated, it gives CASRARGAPNEKLFF.

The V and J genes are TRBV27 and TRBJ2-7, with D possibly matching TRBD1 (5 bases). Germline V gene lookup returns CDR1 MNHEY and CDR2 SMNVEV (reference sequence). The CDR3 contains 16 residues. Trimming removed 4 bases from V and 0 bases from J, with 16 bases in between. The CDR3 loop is CASSSYGLRGSYEQYF. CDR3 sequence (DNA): TGTGCCAGCAGTTCATATGGTCTAAGGGGCTCCTACGAGCAGTACTTC.

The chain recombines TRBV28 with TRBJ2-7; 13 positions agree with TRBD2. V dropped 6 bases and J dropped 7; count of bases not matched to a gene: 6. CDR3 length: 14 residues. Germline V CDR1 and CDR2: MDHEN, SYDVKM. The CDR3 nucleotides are TGTGCCAGCAGCACACGACTAGCGGGAGGAGAGCAGTACTTC. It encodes CASSTRLAGGEQYF.

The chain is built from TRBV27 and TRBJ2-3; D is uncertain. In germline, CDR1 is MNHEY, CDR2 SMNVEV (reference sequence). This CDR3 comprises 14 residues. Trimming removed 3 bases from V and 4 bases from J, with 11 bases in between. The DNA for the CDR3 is TGTGCCAGCAGTTTTCTTGGCTTCTCAGATACGCAGTATTTT. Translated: CASSFLGFSDTQYF.

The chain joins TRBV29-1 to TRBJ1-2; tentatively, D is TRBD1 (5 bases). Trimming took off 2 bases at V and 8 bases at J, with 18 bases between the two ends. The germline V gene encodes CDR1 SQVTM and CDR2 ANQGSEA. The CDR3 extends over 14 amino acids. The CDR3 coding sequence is TGCAGCGTTGAATCGACAGCTTTACTCCGGGGCTACACCTTC. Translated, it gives CSVESTALLRGYTF.

The CDR3: CASSQPGPQETQYF. The CDR3 DNA follows: TGCGCCAGCAGCCAGCCCGGTCCCCAAGAGACCCAGTACTTC. This chain links TRBV5-1 with TRBJ2-5; no clear D. Germline V gene data show CDR1 as SGHRS and CDR2 as YFSETQ. V dropped 4 bases and J dropped 1 base, with 11 bases sitting between them. This CDR3 spans 14 amino acids.

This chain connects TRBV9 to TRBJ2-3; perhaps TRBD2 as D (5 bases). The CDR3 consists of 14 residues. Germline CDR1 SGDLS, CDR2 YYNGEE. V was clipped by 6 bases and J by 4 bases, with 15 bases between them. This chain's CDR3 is CASTPSGRSDTQYF. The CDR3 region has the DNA TGTGCCAGCACCCCAAGCGGCCGTTCAGATACGCAGTATTTT.

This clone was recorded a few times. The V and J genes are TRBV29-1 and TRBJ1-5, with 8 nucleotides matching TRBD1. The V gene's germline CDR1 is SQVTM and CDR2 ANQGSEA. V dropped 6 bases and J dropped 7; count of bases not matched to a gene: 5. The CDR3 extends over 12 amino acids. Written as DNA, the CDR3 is TGCAGCGTCGGGGACAGGCGGCAGCCCCAGCATTTT. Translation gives CSVGDRRQPQHF.

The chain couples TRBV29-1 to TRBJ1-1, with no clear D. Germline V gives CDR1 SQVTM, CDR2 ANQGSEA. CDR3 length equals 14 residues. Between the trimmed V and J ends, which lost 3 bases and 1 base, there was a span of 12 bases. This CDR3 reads CSVDPGRRNTEAFF. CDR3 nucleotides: TGCAGCGTTGACCCAGGACGGCGGAACACTGAAGCTTTCTTT.

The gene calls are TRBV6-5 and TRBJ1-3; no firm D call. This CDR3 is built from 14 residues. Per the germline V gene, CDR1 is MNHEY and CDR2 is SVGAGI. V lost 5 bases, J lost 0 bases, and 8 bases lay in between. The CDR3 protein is CASSMSHSGNTIYF. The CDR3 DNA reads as TGTGCCAGCAGTATGTCCCACTCTGGAAACACCATATATTTT.

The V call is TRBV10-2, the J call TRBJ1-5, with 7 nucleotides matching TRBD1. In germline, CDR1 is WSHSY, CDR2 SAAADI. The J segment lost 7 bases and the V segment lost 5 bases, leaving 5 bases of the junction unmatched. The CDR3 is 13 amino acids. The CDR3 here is CASSLGQAQPQHF. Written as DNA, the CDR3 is TGCGCCAGCAGTTTAGGACAGGCCCAGCCCCAGCATTTT.

The CDR3 spells CASSPEGSGNTIYF. CDR3 bases: TGTGCCAGTAGTCCTGAAGGGTCTGGAAACACCATATATTTT. The gene calls are TRBV19 and TRBJ1-3, with D hard to call. V gave up 5 bases and J gave up 1 base, with 9 bases separating them. In germline, CDR1 is LNHDA, CDR2 SQIVND (reference sequence). The length of the CDR3 is 14 residues.

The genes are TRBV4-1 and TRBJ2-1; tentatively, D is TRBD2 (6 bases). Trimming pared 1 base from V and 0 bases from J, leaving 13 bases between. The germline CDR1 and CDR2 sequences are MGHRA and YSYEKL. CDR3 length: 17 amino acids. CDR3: CASSQAGAGSSYNEQFF. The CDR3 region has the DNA TGCGCCAGCAGCCAAGCAGGAGCGGGCAGCTCCTACAATGAGCAGTTCTTC.

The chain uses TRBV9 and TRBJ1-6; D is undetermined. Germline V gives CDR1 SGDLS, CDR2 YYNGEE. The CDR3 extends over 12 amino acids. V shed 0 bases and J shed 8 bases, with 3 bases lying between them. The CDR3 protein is CASSVGDSPLHF. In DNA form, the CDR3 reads TGTGCCAGCAGCGTAGGGGATTCACCCCTCCACTTT. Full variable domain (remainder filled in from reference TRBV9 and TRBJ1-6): DSGVTQTPKHLITATGQRVTLRCSPRSGDLSVYWYQQSLDQGLQFLIQYYNGEERAKGNILERFSAQQFPDLHSELNLSSLELGDSALYFCASSVGDSPLHFGNGTRLTVT.

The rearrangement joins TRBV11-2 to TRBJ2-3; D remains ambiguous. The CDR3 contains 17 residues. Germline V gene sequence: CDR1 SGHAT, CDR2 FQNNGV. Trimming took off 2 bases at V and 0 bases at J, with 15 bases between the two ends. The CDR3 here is CASSLWSVWNSTDTQYF. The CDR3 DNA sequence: TGTGCCAGCAGCTTATGGTCCGTTTGGAACAGCACAGATACGCAGTATTTT.

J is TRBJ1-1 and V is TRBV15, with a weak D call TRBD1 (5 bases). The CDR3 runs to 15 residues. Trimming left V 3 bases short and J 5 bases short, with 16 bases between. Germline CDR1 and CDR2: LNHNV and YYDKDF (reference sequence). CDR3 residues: CATSRPGPTLTEAFF. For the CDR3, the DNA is TGTGCCACCAGCAGGCCGGGACCGACGTTGACTGAAGCTTTCTTT.